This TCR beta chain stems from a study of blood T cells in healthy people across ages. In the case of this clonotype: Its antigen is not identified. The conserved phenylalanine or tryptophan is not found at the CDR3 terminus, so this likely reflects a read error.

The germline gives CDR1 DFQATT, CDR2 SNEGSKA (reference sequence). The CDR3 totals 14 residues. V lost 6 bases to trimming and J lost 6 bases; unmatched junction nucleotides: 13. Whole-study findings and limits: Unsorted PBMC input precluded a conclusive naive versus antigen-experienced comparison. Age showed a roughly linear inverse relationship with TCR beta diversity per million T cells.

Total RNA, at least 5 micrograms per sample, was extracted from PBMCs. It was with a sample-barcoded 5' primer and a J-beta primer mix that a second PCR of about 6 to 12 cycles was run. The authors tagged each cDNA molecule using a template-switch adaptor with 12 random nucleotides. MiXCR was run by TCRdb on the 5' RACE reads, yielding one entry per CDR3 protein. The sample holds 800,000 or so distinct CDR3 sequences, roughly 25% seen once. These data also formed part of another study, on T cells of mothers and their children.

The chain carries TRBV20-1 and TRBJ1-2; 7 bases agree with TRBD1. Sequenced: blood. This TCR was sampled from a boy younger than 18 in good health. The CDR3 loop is CSARGDRLGDGYTL. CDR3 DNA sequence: TGCAGTGCCAGGGGGGACCGACTAGGCGATGGCTACACCCTC.